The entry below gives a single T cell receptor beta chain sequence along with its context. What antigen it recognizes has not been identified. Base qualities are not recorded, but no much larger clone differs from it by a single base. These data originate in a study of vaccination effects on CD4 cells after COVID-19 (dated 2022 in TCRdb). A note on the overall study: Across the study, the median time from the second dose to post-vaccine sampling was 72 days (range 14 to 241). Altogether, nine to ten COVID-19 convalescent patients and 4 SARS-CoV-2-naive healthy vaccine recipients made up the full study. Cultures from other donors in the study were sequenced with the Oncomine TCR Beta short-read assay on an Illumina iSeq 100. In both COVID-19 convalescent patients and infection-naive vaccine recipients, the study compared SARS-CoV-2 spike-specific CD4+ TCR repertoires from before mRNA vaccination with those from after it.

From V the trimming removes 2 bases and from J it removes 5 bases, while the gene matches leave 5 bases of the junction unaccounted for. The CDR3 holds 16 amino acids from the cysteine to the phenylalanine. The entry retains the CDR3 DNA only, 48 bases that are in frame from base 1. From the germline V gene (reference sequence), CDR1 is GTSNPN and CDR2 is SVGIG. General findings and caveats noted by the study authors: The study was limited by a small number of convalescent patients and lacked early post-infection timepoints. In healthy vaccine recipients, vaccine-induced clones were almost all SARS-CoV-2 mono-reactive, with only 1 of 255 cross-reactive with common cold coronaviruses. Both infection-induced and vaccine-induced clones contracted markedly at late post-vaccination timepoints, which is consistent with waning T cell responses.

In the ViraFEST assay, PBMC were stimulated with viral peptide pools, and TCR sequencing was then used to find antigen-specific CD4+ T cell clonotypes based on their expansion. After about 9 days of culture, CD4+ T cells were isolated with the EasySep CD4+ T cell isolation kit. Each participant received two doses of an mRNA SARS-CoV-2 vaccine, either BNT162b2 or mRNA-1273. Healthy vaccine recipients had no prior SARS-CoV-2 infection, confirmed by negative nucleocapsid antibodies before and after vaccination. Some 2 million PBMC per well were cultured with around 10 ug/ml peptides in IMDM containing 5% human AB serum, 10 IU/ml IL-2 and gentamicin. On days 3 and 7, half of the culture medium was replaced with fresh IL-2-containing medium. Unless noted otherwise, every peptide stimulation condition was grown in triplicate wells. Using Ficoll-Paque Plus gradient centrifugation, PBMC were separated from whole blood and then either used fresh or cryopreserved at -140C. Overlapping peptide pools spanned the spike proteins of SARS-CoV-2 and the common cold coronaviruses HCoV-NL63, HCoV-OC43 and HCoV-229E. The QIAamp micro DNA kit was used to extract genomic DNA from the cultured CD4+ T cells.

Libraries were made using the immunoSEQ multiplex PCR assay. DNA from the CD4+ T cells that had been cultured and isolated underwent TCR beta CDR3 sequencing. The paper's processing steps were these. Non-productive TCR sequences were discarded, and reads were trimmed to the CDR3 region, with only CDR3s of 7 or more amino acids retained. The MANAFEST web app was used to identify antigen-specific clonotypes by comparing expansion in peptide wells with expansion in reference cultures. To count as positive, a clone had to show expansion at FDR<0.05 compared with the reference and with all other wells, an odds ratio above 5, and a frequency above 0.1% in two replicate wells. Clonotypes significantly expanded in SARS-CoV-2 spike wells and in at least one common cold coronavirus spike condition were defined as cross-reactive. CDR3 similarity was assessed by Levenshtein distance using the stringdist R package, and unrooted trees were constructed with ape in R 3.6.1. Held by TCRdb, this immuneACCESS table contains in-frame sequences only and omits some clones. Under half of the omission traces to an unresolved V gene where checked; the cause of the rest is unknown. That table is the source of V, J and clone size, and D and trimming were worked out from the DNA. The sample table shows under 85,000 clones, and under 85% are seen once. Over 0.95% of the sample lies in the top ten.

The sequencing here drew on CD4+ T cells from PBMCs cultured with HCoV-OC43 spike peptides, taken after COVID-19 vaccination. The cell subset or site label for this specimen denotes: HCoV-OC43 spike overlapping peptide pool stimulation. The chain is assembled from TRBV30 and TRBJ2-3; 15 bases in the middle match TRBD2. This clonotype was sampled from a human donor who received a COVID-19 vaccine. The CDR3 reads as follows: CAWSRTSGGAGDTQYF. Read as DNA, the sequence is TGTGCCTGGAGTCGGACTAGCGGGGGGGCGGGAGATACGCAGTATTTT.